The T cell receptor beta chain described here comes from a study of blood T cell repertoires in COVID-19. About the study: Acute and convalescent COVID-19 samples came from the United States, Italy and Spain.

V shed 1 base and J 4 bases; nucleotides not matched to a gene: 2. Germline assignment: CDR1 LNHDA and CDR2 SQIVND (reference sequence). The CDR3 extends over 15 amino acids. This clone has only one observation. Libraries were prepared by immunoSEQ multiplex PCR; TCRdb keeps only in-frame clonotypes and omits some of them. In the table there are some 490,000 clones, approximately 86% of which are singletons. Donors were grouped by their self-reported clinical history. Symptom resolution, clearance, or two negative PCRs marked donors in Cohort 3 as recovered. The TCR sequence derives from a woman aged 55 to 70 who had recovered from COVID-19. The chain is built from TRBV19 and TRBJ2-7, with 12 bases lining up with TRBD2. Sequencing was performed on PBMCs or T cells enriched from blood (not recorded which). In DNA, the CDR3 is TGTGCCAGTAGTATAGGGACTAGCGGGGTATACGAGCAGTACTTC. Translated: CASSIGTSGVYEQYF.